This T cell receptor beta chain was profiled in a study of cytomegalovirus exposure and HLA in healthy donors. The ends were cut back, 2 bases at V and 0 bases at J, with 11 bases in the middle. Germline CDR1 reads SGHTA; CDR2 reads FQGTGA. The CDR3 runs 15 residues. PCR employed 60 Vbeta and 13 Jbeta primers. Assay: immunoSEQ multiplex PCR; the TCRdb copy retains only in-frame clones and omits some. Among about 160,000 clones listed, around three quarters were seen once. The TCR was taken from a woman in her 40s in good health and CMV-seronegative. Sequencing input: PBMCs. This chain joins TRBV7-3 and TRBJ2-7, with D unresolved. CDR3 bases: TGTGCCAGCAGCTTAGGTATGGGCCCCTCCTACGAGCAGTACTTC. Its translation is CASSLGMGPSYEQYF.